The present entry profiles one T cell receptor (beta chain) with its context. These data are taken from a study of blood T cell repertoires in COVID-19. Original handling: Amplification from reference gene primers served as the basis for estimated nucleated cell counts. Measured with immunoSEQ multiplex PCR; TCRdb has only the in-frame clones, and not every one. The V and J calls and clone size are taken from that table; D and trimming were inferred from the DNA. The repertoire includes roughly 50,000 clones, 83% of them detected once, and around 12% sits in the top ten. The sample consisted of peripheral blood. This TCR came from a human donor in a cohort sampled during active COVID-19.

CDR3 DNA: TGTGCCAGCAGTTTAGGTGTCAGGTATAACTCTGGAAACACCATATATTTT. Protein: CASSLGVRYNSGNTIYF. The genes are TRBV28 and TRBJ1-3, with D unclear. The CDR3 consists of 17 residues. Trimming shortened V by 2 bases and J by 0 bases, and 14 bases separated the two germline ends. Germline V gene sequence: CDR1 MDHEN, CDR2 SYDVKM.